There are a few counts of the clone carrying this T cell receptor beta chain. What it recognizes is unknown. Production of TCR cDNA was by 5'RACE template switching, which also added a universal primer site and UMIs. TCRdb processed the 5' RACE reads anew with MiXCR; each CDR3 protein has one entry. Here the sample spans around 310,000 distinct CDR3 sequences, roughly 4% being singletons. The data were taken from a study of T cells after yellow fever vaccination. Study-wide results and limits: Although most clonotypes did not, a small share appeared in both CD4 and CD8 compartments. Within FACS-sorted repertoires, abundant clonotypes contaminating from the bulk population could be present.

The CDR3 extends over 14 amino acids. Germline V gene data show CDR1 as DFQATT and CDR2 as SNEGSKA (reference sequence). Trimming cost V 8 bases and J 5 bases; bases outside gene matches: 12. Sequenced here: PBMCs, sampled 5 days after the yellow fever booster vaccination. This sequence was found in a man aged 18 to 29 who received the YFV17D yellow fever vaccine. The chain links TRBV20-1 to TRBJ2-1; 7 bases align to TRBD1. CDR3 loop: CSPRDRAGHNEQFF. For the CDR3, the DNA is TGCAGTCCCCGAGACAGGGCAGGCCACAATGAGCAGTTCTTC.